This T cell receptor beta chain derives from a study of control samples from healthy donors and cancer patients. From germline, CDR1 is SGHRS and CDR2 YFSETQ. Unmatched junction bases numbered 3, after V lost 2 bases and J lost 3 bases. The CDR3 sequence is 15 residues long. TCRdb's copy holds only in-frame clones and misses some; the assay was immunoSEQ multiplex PCR. The data hold about 150,000 clones, with around nine tenths observed a single time. The specimen was blood. The rearrangement uses TRBV5-1 and TRBJ2-2, with 8 positions matching TRBD2. The sequence was obtained from a woman aged 25 to 45 in good health. The CDR3 is CASSFGLADTGELFF. CDR3 coding DNA: TGCGCCAGCAGCTTTGGACTAGCCGACACCGGGGAGCTGTTTTTT.